This T cell receptor (beta chain) was captured in a study of T cells in narcolepsy. Overall study findings and caveats: Some memory CD4+ repertoires had no autoreactive clone sequences. Blood of same and different patients, but not healthy controls, reportedly held recurring autoreactive clonotypes.

The table came from immunoSEQ multiplex PCR; TCRdb's copy has only in-frame clones and leaves some out. The sample lists about 35,000 clones; around 80% were seen once. About this clone: What it binds is unknown.

Trimming stripped 5 bases from V and 0 bases from J, with 7 bases between. Germline V gene data show CDR1 as MNHEY and CDR2 as SVGAGI. The CDR3 extends over 13 amino acids. The rearrangement links TRBV6-5 to TRBJ1-2; no firm D call. The source material was memory (CD45RA-) CD4+ T cells from blood. The clonotype originates from a human donor in good health. The CDR3 protein is CASSATSNYGYTF. CDR3 nucleotides: TGTGCCAGCAGTGCCACATCTAACTATGGCTACACCTTC.